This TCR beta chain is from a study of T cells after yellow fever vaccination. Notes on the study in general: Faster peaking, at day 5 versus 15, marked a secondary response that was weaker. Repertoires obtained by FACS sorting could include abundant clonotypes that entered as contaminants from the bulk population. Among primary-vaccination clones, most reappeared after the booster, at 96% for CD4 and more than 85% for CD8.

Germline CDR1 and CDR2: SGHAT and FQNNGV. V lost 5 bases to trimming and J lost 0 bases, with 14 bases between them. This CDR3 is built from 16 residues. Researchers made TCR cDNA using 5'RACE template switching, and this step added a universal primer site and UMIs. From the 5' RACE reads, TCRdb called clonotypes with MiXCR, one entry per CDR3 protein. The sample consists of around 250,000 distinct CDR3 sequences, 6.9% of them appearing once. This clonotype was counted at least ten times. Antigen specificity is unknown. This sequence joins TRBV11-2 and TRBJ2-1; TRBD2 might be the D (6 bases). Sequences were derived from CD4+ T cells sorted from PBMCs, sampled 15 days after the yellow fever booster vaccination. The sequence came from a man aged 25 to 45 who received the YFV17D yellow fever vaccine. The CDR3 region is CASSPGGAGSYNEQFF. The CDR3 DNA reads TGTGCCAGCAGCCCAGGAGGGGCCGGCTCCTACAATGAGCAGTTCTTC.